This T cell receptor beta chain was profiled in a study of T cells after yellow fever vaccination. Study overall: Any fraction with a low cell number was prepared using SMART-Seq v4 Ultra Low Input.

The CDR3 extends over 14 amino acids. Germline V gene sequence: CDR1 SQVTM, CDR2 ANQGSEA. Unmatched junction bases numbered 8, after V lost 4 bases and J lost 5 bases. TCRdb reprocessed the 5' RACE reads with MiXCR, giving one entry per CDR3 protein. The data hold 400,000 or so distinct CDR3 sequences, with around 6.4% observed a single time. Study-wide findings and caveats: Some clonotypes were seen in both the CD4 and the CD8 compartments. These made up a small share and likely arose from convergent recombination. Most primary-vaccination clones recurred post-booster (under 98% CD4, 88% CD8).

At least ten counts were recorded for this clonotype. Its specificity is unknown. Sequencing used PBMCs, obtained 5 days after the yellow fever booster vaccination. The gene calls are TRBV29-1 and TRBJ2-5; 9 nucleotides match TRBD2. This clonotype originated in a man aged 25-40 years who received the YFV17D yellow fever vaccine. The CDR3 DNA reads TGCAGCGTTGCTGACTGGGGACTAGCTGAGACCCAGTACTTC. Its translation: CSVADWGLAETQYF.